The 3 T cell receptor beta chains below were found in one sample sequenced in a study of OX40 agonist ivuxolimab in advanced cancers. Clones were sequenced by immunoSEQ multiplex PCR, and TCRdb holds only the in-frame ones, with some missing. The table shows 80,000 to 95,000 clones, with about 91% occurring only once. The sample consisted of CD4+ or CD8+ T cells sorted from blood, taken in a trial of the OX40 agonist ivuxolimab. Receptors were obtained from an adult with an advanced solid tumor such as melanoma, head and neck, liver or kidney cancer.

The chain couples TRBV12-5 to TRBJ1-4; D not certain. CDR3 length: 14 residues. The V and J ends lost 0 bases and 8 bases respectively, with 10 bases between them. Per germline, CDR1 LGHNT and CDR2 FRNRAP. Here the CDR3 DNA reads TGTGCTAGTGGTTTGGTAAATTCCCCCGAAAAACTGTTTTTT. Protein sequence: CASGLVNSPEKLFF.

This CDR3 reads CAWSVGVSYNEQFF. For the CDR3, the DNA is TGTGCCTGGAGTGTCGGGGTTTCCTACAATGAGCAGTTCTTC. The chain has TRBV30 and TRBJ2-1; tentatively, D is TRBD2 (5 bases). This CDR3 is 14 amino acids long. V lost 0 bases and J 1 base, leaving 7 bases between the germline ends. Germline V gene data show CDR1 as GTSNPN and CDR2 as SVGIG (reference sequence).

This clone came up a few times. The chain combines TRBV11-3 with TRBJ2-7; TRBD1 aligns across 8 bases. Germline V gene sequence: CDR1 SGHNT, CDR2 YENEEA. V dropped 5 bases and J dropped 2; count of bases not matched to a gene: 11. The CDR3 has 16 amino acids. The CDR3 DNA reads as TGTGCCAGCAGCCCGGAGACAGGGGCGGTCACCTACGAGCAGTACTTC. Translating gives CASSPETGAVTYEQYF.